This T cell receptor beta chain appears in the sequencing data of a study of cytotoxic CD8 clonotypes in ibrutinib-treated CLL. V was clipped by 7 bases and J by 4 bases, with 16 bases between them. Germline V CDR1 and CDR2: MNHEY, SMNVEV (reference sequence). The CDR3 consists of 14 residues. Assay: immunoSEQ multiplex PCR; the TCRdb copy retains only in-frame clones and omits some. The sample has 200,000 or so clones, 70% seen once; the top ten hold approximately 6%. This chain joins TRBV27 and TRBJ1-1, with TRBD1 as a possible D gene (5 bases). The source was PBMCs, collected after 12 months of ibrutinib treatment. The sequence came from a human donor with chronic lymphocytic leukemia. The chain's CDR3 is CASTSTGPITEAFF. In DNA form, the CDR3 reads TGTGCCAGCACCTCTACAGGCCCGATCACTGAAGCTTTCTTT.